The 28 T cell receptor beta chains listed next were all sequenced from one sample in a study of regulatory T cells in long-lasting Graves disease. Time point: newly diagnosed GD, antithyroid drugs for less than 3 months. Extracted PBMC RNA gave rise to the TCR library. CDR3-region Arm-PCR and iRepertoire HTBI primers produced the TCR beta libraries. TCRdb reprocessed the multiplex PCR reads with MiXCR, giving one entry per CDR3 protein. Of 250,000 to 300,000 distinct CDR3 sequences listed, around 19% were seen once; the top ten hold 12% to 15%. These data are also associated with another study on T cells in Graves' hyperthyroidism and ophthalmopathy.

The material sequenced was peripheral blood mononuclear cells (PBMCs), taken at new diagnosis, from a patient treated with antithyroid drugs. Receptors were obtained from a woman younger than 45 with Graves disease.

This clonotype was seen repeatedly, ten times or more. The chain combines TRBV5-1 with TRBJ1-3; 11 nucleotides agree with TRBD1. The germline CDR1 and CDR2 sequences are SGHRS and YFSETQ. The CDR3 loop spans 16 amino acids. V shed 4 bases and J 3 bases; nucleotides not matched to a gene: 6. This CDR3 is CASSGRDRGFGNTIYF. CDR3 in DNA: TGCGCCAGCAGCGGCCGGGACAGGGGGTTTGGAAACACCATATATTTT.

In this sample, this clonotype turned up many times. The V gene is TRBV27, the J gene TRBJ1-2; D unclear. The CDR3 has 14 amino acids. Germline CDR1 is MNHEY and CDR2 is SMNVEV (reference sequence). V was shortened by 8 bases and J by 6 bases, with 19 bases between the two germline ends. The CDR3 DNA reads TGTGCCAGCGGCGAATATAAGGGAAGGCATGGCTACACCTTC. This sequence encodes CASGEYKGRHGYTF.

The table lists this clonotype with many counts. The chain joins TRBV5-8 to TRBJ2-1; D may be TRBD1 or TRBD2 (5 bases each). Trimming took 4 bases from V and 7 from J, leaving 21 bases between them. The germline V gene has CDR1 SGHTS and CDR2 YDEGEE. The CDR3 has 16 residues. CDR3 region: CASSRVRGGVWNEQFF. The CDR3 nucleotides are TGTGCCAGCAGCCGAGTTCGTGGGGGAGTTTGGAATGAGCAGTTCTTC.

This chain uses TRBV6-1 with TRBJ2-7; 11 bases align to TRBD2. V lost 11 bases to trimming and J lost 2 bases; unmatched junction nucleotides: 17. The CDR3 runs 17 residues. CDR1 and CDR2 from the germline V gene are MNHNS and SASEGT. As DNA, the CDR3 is TGTGCCGGGGGGATGGGGCTAGCGGGGGGATCACCCTACGAGCAGTACTTC. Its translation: CAGGMGLAGGSPYEQYF.

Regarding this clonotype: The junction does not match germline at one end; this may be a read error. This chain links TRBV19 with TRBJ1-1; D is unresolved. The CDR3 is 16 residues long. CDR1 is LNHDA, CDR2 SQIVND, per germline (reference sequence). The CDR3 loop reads CASSIRRVIFNTEASF. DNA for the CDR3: TGTGCCAGTAGTATAAGACGGGTGATCTTTAACACTGAAGCTTCCTTT.

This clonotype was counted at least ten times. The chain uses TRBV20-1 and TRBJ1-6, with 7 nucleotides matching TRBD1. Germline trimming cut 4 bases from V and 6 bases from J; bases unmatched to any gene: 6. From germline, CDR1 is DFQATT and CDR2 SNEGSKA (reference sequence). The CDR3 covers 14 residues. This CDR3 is CSAIPGTVNSPLHF. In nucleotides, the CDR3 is TGCAGTGCTATCCCCGGGACAGTTAATTCACCCCTCCACTTT.

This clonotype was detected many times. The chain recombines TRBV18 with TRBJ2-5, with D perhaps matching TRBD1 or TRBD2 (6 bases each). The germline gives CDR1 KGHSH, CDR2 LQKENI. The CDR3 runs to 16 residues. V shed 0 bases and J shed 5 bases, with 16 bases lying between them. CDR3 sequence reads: CASSPPIGGRAETQYF. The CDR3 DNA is TGTGCCAGCTCACCACCAATTGGGGGGCGTGCGGAGACCCAGTACTTC.

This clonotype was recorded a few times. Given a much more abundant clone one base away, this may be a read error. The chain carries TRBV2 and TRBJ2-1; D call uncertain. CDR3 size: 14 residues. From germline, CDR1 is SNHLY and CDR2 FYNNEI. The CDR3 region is CATSGPPSYNERFF. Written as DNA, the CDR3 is TGTGCCACCTCTGGGCCCCCCTCCTACAATGAGCGGTTCTTC.

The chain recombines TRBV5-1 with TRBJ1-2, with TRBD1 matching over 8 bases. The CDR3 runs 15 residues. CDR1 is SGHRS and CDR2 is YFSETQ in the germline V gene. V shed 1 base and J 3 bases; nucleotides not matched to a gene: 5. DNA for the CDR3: TGCGCCAGCAGCTTGAGGGACAGGCAATACTATGGCTACACCTTC. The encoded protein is CASSLRDRQYYGYTF.

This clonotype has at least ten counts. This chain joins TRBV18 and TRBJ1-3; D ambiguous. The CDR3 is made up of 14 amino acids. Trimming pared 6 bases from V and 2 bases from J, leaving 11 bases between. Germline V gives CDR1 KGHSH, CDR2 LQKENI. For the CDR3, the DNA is TGTGCCAGCTCGCCAATCGAAACTGGAAACACCATATATTTT. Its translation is CASSPIETGNTIYF.

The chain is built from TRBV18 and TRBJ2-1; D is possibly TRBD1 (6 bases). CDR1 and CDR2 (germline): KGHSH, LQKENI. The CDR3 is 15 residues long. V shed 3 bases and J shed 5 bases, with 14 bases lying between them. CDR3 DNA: TGTGCCAGCTCACCGCGAGACGGACAGAACAATGAGCAGTTCTTC. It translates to CASSPRDGQNNEQFF. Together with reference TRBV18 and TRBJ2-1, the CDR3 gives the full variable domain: NAGVMQNPRHLVRRRGQEARLRCSPMKGHSHVYWYRQLPEEGLKFMVYLQKENIIDESGMPKERFSAEFPKEGPSILRIQQVVRGDSAAYFCASSPRDGQNNEQFFGPGTRLTVL.

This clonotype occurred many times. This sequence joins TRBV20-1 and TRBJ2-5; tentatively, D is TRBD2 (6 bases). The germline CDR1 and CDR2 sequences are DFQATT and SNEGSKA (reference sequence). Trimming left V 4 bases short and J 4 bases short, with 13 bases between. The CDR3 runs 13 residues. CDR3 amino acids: CSAIPIGGETQYF. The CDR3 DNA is TGCAGTGCTATTCCTATCGGGGGAGAGACCCAGTACTTC.

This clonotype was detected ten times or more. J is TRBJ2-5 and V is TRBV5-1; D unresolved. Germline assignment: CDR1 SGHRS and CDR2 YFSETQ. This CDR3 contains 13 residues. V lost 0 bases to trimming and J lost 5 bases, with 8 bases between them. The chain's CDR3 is CASSLEIMETQYF. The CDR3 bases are TGCGCCAGCAGCTTGGAGATTATGGAGACCCAGTACTTC.

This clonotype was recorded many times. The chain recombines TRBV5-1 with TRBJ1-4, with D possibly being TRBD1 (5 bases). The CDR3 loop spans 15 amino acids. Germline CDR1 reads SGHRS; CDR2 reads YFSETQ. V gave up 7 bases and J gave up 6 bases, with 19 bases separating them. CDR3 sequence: CASGPRGRSDEKLFF. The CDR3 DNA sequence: TGCGCCAGCGGCCCCCGGGGGAGGTCTGATGAAAAACTGTTTTTT.

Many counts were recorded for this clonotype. CDR3 DNA: TGTGCCAGCAGCCCCAGGACAGGGGTTGGCCAAGAGACCCAGTACTTC. It is translated as CASSPRTGVGQETQYF. The chain couples TRBV11-2 to TRBJ2-5; TRBD1 matches 9 bases. The length of the CDR3 is 16 residues. V gave up 5 bases and J gave up 1 base; unmatched junction bases: 8. Per germline, CDR1 SGHAT and CDR2 FQNNGV.

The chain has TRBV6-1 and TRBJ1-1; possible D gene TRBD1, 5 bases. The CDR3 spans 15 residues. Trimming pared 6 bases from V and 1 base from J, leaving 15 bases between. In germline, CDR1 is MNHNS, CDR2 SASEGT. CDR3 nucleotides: TGTGCCAGCAGGATGGTTGGGGCGGAGAACACTGAAGCTTTCTTT. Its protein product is CASRMVGAENTEAFF.

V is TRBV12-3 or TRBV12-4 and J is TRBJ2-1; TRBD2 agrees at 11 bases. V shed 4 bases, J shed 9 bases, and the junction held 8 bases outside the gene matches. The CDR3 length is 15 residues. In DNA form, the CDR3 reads TGTGCCAGCAGTTCCGTAGCGGGGGGGCGAGGTGAGCAGTTCTTC. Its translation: CASSSVAGGRGEQFF.

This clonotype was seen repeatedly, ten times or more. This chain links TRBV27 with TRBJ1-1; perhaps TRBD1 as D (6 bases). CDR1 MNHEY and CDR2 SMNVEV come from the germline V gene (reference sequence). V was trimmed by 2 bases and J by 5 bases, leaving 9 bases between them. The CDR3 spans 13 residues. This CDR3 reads CASSLRGETEAFF. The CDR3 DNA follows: TGTGCCAGCAGTTTAAGGGGGGAGACTGAAGCTTTCTTT.

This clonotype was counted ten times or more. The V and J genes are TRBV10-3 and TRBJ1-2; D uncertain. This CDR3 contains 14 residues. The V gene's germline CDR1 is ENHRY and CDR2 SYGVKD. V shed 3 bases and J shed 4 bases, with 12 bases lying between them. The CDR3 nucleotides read TGTGCCATCAGTGAAGGTCAGAGCCTCTATGGCTACACCTTC. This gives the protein CAISEGQSLYGYTF.

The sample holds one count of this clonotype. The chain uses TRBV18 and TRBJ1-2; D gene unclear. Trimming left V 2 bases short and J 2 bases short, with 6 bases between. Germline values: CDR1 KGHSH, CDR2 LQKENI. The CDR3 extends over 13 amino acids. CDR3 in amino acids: CASSPEQNYGYTF. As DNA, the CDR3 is TGTGCCAGCTCACCAGAACAGAACTATGGCTACACCTTC.

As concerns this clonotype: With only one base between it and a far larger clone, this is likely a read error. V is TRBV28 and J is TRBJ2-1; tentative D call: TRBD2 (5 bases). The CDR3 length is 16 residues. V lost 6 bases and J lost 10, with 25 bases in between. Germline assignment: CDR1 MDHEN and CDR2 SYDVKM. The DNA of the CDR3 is TGTGCCAGCAGAGGCATTGGGGAGAACAAATTCTACGAGCAGTTCTTC. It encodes CASRGIGENKFYEQFF.

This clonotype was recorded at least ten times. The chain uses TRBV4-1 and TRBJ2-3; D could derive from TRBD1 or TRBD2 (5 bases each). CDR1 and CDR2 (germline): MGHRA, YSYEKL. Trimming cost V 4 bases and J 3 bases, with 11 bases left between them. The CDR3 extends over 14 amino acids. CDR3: CASSRGRETDTQYF. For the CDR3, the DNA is TGCGCCAGCAGCCGAGGCAGGGAGACAGATACGCAGTATTTT.

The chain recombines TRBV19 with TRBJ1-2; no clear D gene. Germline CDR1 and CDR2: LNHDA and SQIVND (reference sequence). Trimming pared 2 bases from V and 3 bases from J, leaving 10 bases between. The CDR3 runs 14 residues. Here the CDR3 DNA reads TGTGCCAGTAGTATATATGACACTTACTATGGCTACACCTTC. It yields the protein CASSIYDTYYGYTF.

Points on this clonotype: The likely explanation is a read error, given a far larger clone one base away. The CDR3 sequence: CASSYVSLDTEAFF. The CDR3, as DNA: TGTGCCAGCAGTTACGTGAGTCTCGACACTGAAGCTTTCTTT. The chain is built from TRBV6-5 and TRBJ1-1; D is undetermined. The V gene's germline CDR1 is MNHEY and CDR2 SVGAGI. V was clipped by 2 bases and J by 3 bases, with 10 bases between them. The CDR3 has 14 amino acids.

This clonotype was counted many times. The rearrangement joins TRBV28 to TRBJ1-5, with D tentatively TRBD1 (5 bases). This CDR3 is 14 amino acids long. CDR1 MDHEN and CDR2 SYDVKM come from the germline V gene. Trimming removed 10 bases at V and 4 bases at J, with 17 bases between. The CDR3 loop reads CANRGPGRNQPQHF. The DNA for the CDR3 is TGTGCCAATCGAGGTCCGGGACGAAATCAGCCCCAGCATTTT.

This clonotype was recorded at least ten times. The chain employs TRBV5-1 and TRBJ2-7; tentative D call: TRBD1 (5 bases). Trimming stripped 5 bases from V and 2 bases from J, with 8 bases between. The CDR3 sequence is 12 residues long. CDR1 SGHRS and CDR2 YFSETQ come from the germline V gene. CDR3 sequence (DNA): TGCGCCAGCAGGGACAACGCCTACGAGCAGTACTTC. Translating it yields CASRDNAYEQYF. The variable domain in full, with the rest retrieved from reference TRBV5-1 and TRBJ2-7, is KAGVTQTPRYLIKTRGQQVTLSCSPISGHRSVSWYQQTPGQGLQFLFEYFSETQRNKGNFPGRFSGRQFSNSRSEMNVSTLELGDSALYLCASRDNAYEQYFGPGTRLTVT.

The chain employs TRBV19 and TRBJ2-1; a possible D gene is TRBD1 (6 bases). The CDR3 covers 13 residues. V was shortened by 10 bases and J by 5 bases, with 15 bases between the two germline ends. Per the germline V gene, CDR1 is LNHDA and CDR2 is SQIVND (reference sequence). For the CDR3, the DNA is TGTGCCACAAGGGACACTCTGGACAATGAGCAGTTCTTC. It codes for CATRDTLDNEQFF.

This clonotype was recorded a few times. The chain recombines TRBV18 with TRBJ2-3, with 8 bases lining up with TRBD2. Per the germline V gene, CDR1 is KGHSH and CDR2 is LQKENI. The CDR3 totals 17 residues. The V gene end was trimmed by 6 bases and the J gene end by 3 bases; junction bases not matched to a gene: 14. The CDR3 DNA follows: TGTGCCAGCTCGGCCCTCGGGGGGGGAGAAATAACAGATACGCAGTATTTT. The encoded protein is CASSALGGGEITDTQYF.